Sequencing of this T cell receptor beta chain was carried out in a study of T cells after yellow fever vaccination (dated by TCRdb to the late 2010s). Regarding the study in general: The SMART-Seq v4 Ultra Low Input RNA kit was used to prepare libraries from fractions with low cell numbers. To follow T-cell clones before and after both primary and booster YFV17D yellow fever vaccination, bulk TCR alpha and beta repertoires underwent longitudinal sequencing. Two healthy male donors, one aged 18 to 30 and one aged 30 to 39 years, were included in the cohort. Blood was collected at multiple timepoints before and after primary and secondary immunization, and bulk PBMC replicates and cell subsets were isolated. The investigation overall reported the following: A small fraction of clonotypes showed up in both the CD4 and CD8 compartments, probably as a result of convergent recombination. The secondary T-cell response was weaker than the primary response but faster, peaking on day 5 instead of day 15. FACS-sorted repertoires could contain abundant contaminating clonotypes from the bulk population, so computational filtering was required. After the booster, most clones that had expanded after primary vaccination were detected again (about 97% of CD4 and around nine tenths of CD8), suggesting broad maintenance of memory. Only two donors were included in the study, so the extent to which the findings can be generalized is limited.

Synthesis of TCR cDNA relied on 5'RACE template switching, a step that introduced a universal primer site along with unique molecular identifiers. cDNA synthesis was primed from both the TCR alpha and TCR beta constant segments. Library amplification used two PCR steps, and the second PCR step added sample barcodes and sequencing adapters. Sequencing of libraries was performed on Illumina HiSeq 2500 (2x100 bp) or NovaSeq (2x150 bp). The authors' pipeline ran thus. MIGEC was used to demultiplex reads and collapse the reads into UMI consensus sequences, and MiXCR was used for V(D)J alignment. Using edgeR on replicate PBMC samples, clonotypes were called vaccine-responding if FDR was below 0.01 and the log2 fold change was above 5 up to day 15. Each bulk clonotype was labeled CD4 or CD8 based on which sequenced repertoire, CD4 or CD8, contained the clonotype at higher abundance. The raw public data were reprocessed by TCRdb itself: fastp quality trimming at Q25, MiXCR clonotype calling, in-frame beta chains only. Rows are combined by CDR3 protein, so each entry shows the most common genes and DNA. TCRdb, rather than the study authors, made the V and J calls. Within this sample are some 320,000 distinct CDR3 sequences, with 8.5% to 10% of them counted one time only. More than 15% of the sample is taken by the ten largest.

The treatment or condition label here, explained by the study, means: live attenuated yellow fever vaccine strain. Two biological replicates of bulk PBMCs were collected at each blood-draw timepoint. PBMCs were isolated from peripheral blood using a standard Ficoll-Paque protocol. TriZol was used to extract RNA from bulk PBMCs, from CD4 and CD8 fractions, and from dextramer-positive and dextramer-negative fractions. Trimming at the junction amounts to 10 bases on V and 1 base on J, and the germline ends lie 13 bases apart. The CDR3 covers 13 residues, taking in both the cysteine and the phenylalanine. Only the CDR3 part of the read is kept: 39 bases, read in frame from the first base. As to this clonotype: Its recognized antigen is unknown. No base quality information exists; no much larger clone differs at one position.

The chain couples TRBV12-3 or TRBV12-4 to TRBJ1-1, with the D gene uncertain. The sequences come from PBMCs, collected on the day of the first yellow fever vaccination. This TCR derives from a man aged 18-30 years who received the YFV17D yellow fever vaccine. The CDR3 protein is CAIQPEPNTEAFF. The nucleotide sequence reads as follows: TGTGCCATTCAACCTGAACCGAACACTGAAGCTTTCTTT.